This T cell receptor beta chain appears in the sequencing data of a study of T cells after somatic rescue of genetic block (dated by TCRdb to 2018 to 2021). Broadly, across the study: What the study looked at was long-term robustness, specifically in a T-cell system that came about through somatic rescue of a genetic block in T-cell development.

The receptor library was made with the immunoSEQ multiplex PCR assay. The clones in this table, taken by TCRdb from immuneACCESS, are in-frame only. Not every clone is retained; where verified, under half of the shortfall comes from an unresolved V gene, and the cause of the rest is unknown. The sample table records some 9,200 clones; 74% of these occur just once. About 22% of the sample rests with the top ten. This clone was seen more than once but under ten times. What antigen it recognizes has not been identified. Base qualities were left out, and no much larger clone turns up one base away. The specimen sequenced was peripheral blood mononuclear cells (PBMCs). The sequence was collected from a boy between 10 and 17 years old.

The sequenced DNA is TGTGCCAGCAGCTTGGGACAGGAGTGGCAGCCCCAGCATTTT. It translates as CASSLGQEWQPQHF. The receptor chain draws on TRBV5-8 and TRBJ1-5, and TRBD1 may be the D gene, going by 6 matching bases. Trimming takes 0 bases from V and 7 bases from J, and the germline ends sit 11 bases apart. CDR1 and CDR2 are drawn from the germline V gene: SGHTS, YDEGEE. The CDR3, cysteine through phenylalanine, is 14 amino acids long. The kept DNA is CDR3 alone, 42 bases in frame from the first base.